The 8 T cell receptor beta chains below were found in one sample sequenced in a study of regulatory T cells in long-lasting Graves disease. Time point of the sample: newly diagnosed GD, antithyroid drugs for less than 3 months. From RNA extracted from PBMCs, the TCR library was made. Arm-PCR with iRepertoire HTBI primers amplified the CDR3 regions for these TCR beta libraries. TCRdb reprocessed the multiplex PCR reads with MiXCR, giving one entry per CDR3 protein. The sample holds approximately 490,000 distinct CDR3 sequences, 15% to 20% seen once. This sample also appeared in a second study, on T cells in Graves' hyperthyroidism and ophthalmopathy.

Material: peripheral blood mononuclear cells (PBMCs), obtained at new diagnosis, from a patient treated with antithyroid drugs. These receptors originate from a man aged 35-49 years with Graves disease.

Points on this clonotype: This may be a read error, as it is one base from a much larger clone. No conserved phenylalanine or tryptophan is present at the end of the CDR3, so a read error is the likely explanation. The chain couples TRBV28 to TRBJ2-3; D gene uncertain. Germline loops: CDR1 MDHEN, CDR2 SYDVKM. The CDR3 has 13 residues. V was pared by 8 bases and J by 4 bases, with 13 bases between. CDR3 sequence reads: CASSEPVADTQYS. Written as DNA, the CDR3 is TGTGCCAGCTCGGAGCCCGTGGCAGATACGCAGTATTCT.

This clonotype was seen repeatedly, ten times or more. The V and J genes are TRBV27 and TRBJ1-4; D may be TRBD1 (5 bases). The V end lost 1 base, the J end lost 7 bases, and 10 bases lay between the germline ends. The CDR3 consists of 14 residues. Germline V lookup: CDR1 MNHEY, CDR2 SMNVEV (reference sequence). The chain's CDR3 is CASSLWGSGEKLFF. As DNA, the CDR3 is TGTGCCAGCAGTTTATGGGGCTCCGGTGAAAAACTGTTTTTT.

The CDR3 is CSVEGTQRVNEQFF. CDR3 sequence (DNA): TGCAGCGTTGAAGGGACACAGAGGGTCAATGAGCAGTTCTTC. The V and J genes are TRBV29-1 and TRBJ2-1; D assignment may be TRBD1 or TRBD2 (5 bases each). Trimming cost V 1 base and J 6 bases, with 13 bases left between them. The CDR3 sequence is 14 residues long. Germline CDR1 reads SQVTM; CDR2 reads ANQGSEA.

This chain's CDR3 is CASSAGAGAGANVLTF. The CDR3 region has the DNA TGTGCCAGCAGCGCCGGGGCAGGGGCTGGGGCCAACGTCCTGACTTTC. The rearrangement links TRBV9 to TRBJ2-6, with D maybe TRBD1 (6 bases). CDR3 length: 16 amino acids. Per the germline V gene, CDR1 is SGDLS and CDR2 is YYNGEE. Trimming took off 3 bases at V and 2 bases at J, with 12 bases between the two ends.

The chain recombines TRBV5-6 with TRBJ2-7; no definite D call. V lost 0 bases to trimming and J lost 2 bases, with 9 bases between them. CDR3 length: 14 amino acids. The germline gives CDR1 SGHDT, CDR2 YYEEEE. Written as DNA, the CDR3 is TGTGCCAGCAGCTTGGTAGGCAATACCTACGAGCAGTACTTC. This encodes CASSLVGNTYEQYF.

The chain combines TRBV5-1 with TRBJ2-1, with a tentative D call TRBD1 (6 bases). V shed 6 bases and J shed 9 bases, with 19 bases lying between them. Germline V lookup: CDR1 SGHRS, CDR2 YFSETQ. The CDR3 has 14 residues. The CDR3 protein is CASTESTGSGEQFF. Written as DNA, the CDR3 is TGCGCCAGCACCGAATCAACAGGGTCGGGTGAGCAGTTCTTC.

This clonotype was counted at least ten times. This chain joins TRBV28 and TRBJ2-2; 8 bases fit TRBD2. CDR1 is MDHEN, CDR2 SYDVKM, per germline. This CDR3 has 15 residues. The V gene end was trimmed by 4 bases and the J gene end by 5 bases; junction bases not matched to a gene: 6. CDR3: CASSSGGRSTGELFF. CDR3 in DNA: TGTGCCAGCAGTTCGGGCGGGAGGAGTACCGGGGAGCTGTTTTTT.

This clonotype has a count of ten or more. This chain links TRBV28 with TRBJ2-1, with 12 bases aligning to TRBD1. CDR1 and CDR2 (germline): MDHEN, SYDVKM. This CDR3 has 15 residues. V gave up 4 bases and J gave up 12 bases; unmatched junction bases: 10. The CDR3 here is CASSSPGQGAHGQFF. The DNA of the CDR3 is TGTGCCAGCAGTTCGCCGGGACAGGGGGCTCATGGGCAGTTCTTC.